These T cell receptor beta chains were read from a single sample in a study of identical twins. TCRdb re-called the 5' RACE reads through MiXCR, storing one row per CDR3 protein. The profile covers roughly 480,000 distinct CDR3 sequences, with 20% to 30% appearing a single time and just under 3% taken by the ten largest. This same sample was also taken into another study, of T cells expressing NK-cell markers.

Sequencing used CD4+ T cells sorted from blood. These receptors all stem from a woman under 30 in good health. CDR3s leave out the opening cysteine and the closing phenylalanine or tryptophan. Clone size is not always given. Where it is, it says once, few, many or a class for expanded clones.

len	v_gene	j_gene	abundance	CDR3aa
15	TRBV12-5	TRBJ2-3	.	ASGLRPKRELSDTQY
12	TRBV7-2	TRBJ1-2	.	ASLFGGYTYGYT
14	TRBV27	TRBJ2-2	.	ASSLSGQINTGELF
10	TRBV20-1	TRBJ2-5	.	SASGRAETQY
14	TRBV6-5	TRBJ2-7	.	ASSLSSGGSSYEQY
11	TRBV20-1	TRBJ2-3	few	SASGGATDTQY
11	TRBV3-1	TRBJ2-3	.	ASSRDNTDTQY
12	TRBV3-1	TRBJ1-1	.	ASSRSEGTHGAF
12	TRBV5-1	TRBJ1-1	.	ASSLVDLNTEAF
12	TRBV10-2	TRBJ2-1	.	ASSESATVNEQF
15	TRBV7-9	TRBJ2-7	few	ASSYNKMTGSSYEQY
10	TRBV29-1	TRBJ1-1	.	SVVPVVTEAF
13	TRBV5-1	TRBJ2-7	few	ASSPTSRETYEQY
15	TRBV15	TRBJ2-1	.	ATSRGSSGGVGNEQF
12	TRBV20-1	TRBJ1-1	.	SATRWAREDEAF
12	TRBV5-1	TRBJ2-3	many	ASSPQDSGDTQY
13	TRBV6-1	TRBJ2-1	.	ASRREAGVVNEQF
13	TRBV6-1	TRBJ2-2	few	ASSRTGPGTGELF
13	TRBV12-3/TRBV12-4	TRBJ2-1	few	ASSLRIASYNEQF
10	TRBV12-3/TRBV12-4	TRBJ2-3	many	ASSPTRDTQY
11	TRBV7-9	TRBJ1-3	.	ASSFTSGNTIY
12	TRBV12-3/TRBV12-4	TRBJ2-1	many	ASSLQGSYNEQF
12	TRBV10-3	TRBJ1-1	.	AISEVGEVTEAF
11	TRBV20-1	TRBJ1-1	few	SANGKQNTEAF
11	TRBV5-1	TRBJ2-1	few	ASTVGTSGEQF
14	TRBV5-1	TRBJ1-1	.	ASSLHGDRWNTEAF
11	TRBV2	TRBJ2-7	.	ASNSPGEYEQY
12	TRBV5-1	TRBJ2-1	.	ASSLGVLADEQF
15	TRBV6-2/TRBV6-3	TRBJ2-2	.	ASSYSSEGTNTGELF
12	TRBV5-1	TRBJ1-1	.	ASSPPGGHNEAF
11	TRBV20-1	TRBJ2-3	.	SASSYEKDTQY
10	TRBV10-2	TRBJ1-2	.	ASSEEAYGYT
14	TRBV12-3/TRBV12-4	TRBJ1-3	many	ASSLDTGLQGNTIY
12	TRBV30	TRBJ2-1	.	AWRRIGATGEQF
11	TRBV5-4	TRBJ2-5	.	ASSQPGAETQY
15	TRBV4-2	TRBJ2-2	.	ASSRPGTSGSTGELF
12	TRBV9	TRBJ1-1	.	ASSGLNNKGEAF
12	TRBV10-3	TRBJ2-2	few	AISGLAFGGELF
13	TRBV6-1	TRBJ2-6	few	ASTRGGSGANVLT
13	TRBV7-2	TRBJ2-2	.	ASSKGGWNTGELF
13	TRBV5-1	TRBJ2-7	.	ASSPTSGRSYEQY
14	TRBV5-1	TRBJ2-3	few	ASSLGAGGPSDTQY
10	TRBV10-2	TRBJ1-5	.	ASSPRSQPQH
12	TRBV7-9	TRBJ2-3	.	ASSFSGVEDTQY
10	TRBV12-3/TRBV12-4	TRBJ1-1	.	ASSYEEAGAF